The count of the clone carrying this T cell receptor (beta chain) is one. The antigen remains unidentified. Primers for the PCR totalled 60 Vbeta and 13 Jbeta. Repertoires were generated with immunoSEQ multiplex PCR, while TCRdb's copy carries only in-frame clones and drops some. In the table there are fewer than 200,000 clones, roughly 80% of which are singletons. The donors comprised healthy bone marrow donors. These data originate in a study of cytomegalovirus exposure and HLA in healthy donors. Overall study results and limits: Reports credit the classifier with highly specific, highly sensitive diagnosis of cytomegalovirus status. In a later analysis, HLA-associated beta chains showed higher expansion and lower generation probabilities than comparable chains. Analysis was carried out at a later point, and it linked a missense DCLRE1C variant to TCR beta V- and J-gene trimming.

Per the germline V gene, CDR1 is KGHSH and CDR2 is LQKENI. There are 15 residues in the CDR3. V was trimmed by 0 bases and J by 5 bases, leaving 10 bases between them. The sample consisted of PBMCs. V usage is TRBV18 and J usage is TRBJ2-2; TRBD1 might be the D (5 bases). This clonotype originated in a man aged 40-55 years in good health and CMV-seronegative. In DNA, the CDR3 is TGTGCCAGCTCACCACCCGACAGAGGAACCGGGGAGCTGTTTTTT. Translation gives CASSPPDRGTGELFF.